This TCR beta chain came from a study of OX40 agonist ivuxolimab in advanced cancers. The study's findings and limits: The study found that CD8+ T cells averaged more expanded clones than CD4+.

Assay: immunoSEQ multiplex PCR; the TCRdb copy retains only in-frame clones and omits some. The profile covers roughly 80,000 clones, with 80% to 95% appearing a single time and approximately 0.3% taken by the ten largest. Details on this clone: Its antigen is still unknown.

Trimming pared 8 bases from V and 1 base from J, leaving 12 bases between. The CDR3 covers 13 residues. Germline CDR1 MNHEY, CDR2 SMNVEV (reference sequence). This sequence originates from an adult with an advanced solid tumor such as melanoma, head and neck, liver or kidney cancer. Sequences were derived from CD4+ or CD8+ T cells sorted from blood, sampled in a trial of the OX40 agonist ivuxolimab. This chain uses TRBV27 with TRBJ2-7; the D gene is possibly TRBD2 (6 bases). CDR3 protein: CASSKGGSYEQYF. The CDR3 coding sequence is TGTGCCAGCTCTAAAGGAGGGTCCTACGAGCAGTACTTC.